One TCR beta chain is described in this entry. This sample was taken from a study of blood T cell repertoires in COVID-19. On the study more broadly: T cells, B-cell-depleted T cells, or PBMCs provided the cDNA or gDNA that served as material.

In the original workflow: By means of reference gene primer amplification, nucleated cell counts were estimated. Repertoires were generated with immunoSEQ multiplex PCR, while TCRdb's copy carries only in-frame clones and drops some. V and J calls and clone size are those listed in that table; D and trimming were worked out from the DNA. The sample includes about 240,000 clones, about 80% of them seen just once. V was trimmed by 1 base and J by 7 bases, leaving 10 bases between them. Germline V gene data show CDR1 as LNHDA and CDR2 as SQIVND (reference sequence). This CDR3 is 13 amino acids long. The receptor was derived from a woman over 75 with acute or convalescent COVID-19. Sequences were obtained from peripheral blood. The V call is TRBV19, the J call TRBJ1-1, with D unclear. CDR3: CASSIAGIVEAFF. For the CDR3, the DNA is TGTGCCAGTAGTATAGCGGGGATCGTTGAAGCTTTCTTT. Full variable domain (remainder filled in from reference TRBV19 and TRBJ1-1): DGGITQSPKYLFRKEGQNVTLSCEQNLNHDAMYWYRQDPGQGLRLIYYSQIVNDFQKGDIAEGYSVSREKKESFPLTVTSAQKNPTAFYLCASSIAGIVEAFFGQGTRLTVV.